This record looks at one T cell receptor beta chain sequence and its context. Antigen: not known. These data originate in a study of T-cell memory formation after mild COVID-19. The study, taken as a whole, reports: Among clones peaking at day 37 in the second wave, SARS-CoV-2 specificity remained unconfirmed. CD4/CD8 balance held among clones contracting day 15 to 85, and later expanders leaned CD4+.

The V gene's germline CDR1 is SGHTA and CDR2 FQGTGA. The length of the CDR3 is 15 residues. V lost 1 base to trimming and J lost 3 bases; unmatched junction nucleotides: 4. TCRdb reanalysed the 5' RACE reads using MiXCR and keeps one entry per CDR3 protein. Counted here are hundreds of thousands of distinct CDR3 sequences, 25% to 30% occurring once; the ten biggest clones make up roughly 14%. This TCR was sampled from an adult woman who had mild COVID-19 (a few samples of this study predate the infection). Cell type and time point are not known. J is TRBJ2-7 and V is TRBV7-3; TRBD2 agrees at 9 bases. The material sequenced was PBMCs or a T cell subset sorted from them (not recorded which). CDR3 loop: CASSLSGGALYEQYF. DNA of the CDR3: TGTGCCAGCAGCTTAAGCGGGGGGGCTCTCTACGAGCAGTACTTC.